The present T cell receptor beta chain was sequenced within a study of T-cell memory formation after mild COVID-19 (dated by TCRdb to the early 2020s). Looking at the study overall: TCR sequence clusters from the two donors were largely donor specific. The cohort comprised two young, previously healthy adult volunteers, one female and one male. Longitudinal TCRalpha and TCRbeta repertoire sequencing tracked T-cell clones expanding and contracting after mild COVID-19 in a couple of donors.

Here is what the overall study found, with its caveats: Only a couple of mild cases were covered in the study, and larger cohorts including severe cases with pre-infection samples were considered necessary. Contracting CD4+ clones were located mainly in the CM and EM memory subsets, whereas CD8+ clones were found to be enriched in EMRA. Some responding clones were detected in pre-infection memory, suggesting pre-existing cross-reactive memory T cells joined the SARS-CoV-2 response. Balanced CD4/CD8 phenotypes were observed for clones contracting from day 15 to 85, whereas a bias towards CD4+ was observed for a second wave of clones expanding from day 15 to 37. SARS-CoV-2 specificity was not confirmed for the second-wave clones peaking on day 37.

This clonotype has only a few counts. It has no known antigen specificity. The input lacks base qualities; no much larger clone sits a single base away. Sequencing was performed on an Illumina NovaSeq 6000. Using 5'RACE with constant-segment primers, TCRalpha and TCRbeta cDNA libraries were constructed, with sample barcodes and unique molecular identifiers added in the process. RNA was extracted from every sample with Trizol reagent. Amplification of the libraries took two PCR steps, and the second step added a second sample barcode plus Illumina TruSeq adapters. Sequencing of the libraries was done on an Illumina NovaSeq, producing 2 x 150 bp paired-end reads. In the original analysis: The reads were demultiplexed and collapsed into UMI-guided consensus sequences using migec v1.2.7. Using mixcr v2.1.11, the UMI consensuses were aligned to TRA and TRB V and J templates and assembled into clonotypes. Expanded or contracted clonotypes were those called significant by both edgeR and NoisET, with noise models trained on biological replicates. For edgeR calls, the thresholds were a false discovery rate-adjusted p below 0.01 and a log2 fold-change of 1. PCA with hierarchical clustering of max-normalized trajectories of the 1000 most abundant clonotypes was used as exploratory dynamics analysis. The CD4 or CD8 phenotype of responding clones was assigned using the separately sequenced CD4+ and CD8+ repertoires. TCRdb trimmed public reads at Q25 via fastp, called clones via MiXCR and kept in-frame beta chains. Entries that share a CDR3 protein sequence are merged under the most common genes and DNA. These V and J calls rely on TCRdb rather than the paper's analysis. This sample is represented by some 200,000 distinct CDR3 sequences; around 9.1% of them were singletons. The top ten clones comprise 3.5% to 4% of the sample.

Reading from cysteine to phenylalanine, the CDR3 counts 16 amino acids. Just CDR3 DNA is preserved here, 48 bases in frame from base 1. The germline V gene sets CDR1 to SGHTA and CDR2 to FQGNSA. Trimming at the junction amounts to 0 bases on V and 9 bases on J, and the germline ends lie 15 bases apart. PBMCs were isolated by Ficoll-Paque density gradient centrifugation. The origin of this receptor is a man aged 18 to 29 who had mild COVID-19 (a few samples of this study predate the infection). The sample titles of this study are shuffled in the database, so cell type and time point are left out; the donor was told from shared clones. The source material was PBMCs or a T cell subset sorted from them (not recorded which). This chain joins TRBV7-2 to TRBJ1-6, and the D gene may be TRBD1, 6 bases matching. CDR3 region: CASSLAPGQLISPLHF. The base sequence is TGTGCCAGCAGCTTAGCCCCAGGACAGCTGATTTCACCCCTCCACTTT.